One and the same sample provided the 23 T cell receptor beta chains below, sequenced in a study of shared clonotypes between healthy human individuals. Libraries were prepared by immunoSEQ multiplex PCR; TCRdb keeps only in-frame clonotypes and omits some of them. The table lists approximately 530,000 clones, almost 97% of them singletons. The sample taken for sequencing was naive CD4+ T cells sorted from blood. Noted subset: CD45RA+ positively selected. These receptors were obtained from a woman in her twenties or thirties in good health.

Comment on this clone: Other DNA sequences in the same sample also yield this CDR3. The chain employs TRBV2 and TRBJ1-2; D not certain. The CDR3 is 13 amino acids. V lost 4 bases and J lost 4, with 10 bases in between. CDR1 is SNHLY, CDR2 FYNNEI, per germline. The DNA of the CDR3 is TGTGCCAGCAGTGTAGCGGGGTTCTATGGCTACACCTTC. Its protein product is CASSVAGFYGYTF. The full variable domain, completed using reference TRBV2 and TRBJ1-2, is EPEVTQTPSHQVTQMGQEVILRCVPISNHLYFYWYRQILGQKVEFLVSFYNNEISEKSEIFDDQFSVERPDGSNFTLKIRSTKLEDSAMYFCASSVAGFYGYTFGSGTRLTVV.

A few counts support this clone. Written as DNA, the CDR3 is TGTGCCAGCAGTTCTACCTATACGCATTTT. Translated, it gives CASSSTYTHF. This chain uses TRBV28 with TRBJ1-5; D not certain. V was pared by 4 bases and J by 15 bases, with 10 bases between. Germline assignment: CDR1 MDHEN and CDR2 SYDVKM. The CDR3 length is 10 residues. Full variable domain (outside the CDR3, taken from reference TRBV28 and TRBJ1-5): DVKVTQSSRYLVKRTGEKVFLECVQDMDHENMFWYRQDPGLGLRLIYFSYDVKMKEKGDIPEGYSVSREKKERFSLILESASTNQTSMYLCASSSTYTHFGDGTRLSIL.

This chain joins TRBV28 and TRBJ1-5; the D is unclear. The germline V gene has CDR1 MDHEN and CDR2 SYDVKM. The CDR3 extends over 17 amino acids. Trimming removed 5 bases at V and 5 bases at J, with 22 bases between. The CDR3 DNA reads as TGTGCCAGCAGTCCCCCCGGGAGCCGCCGCAGGTATCAGCCCCAGCATTTT. As protein: CASSPPGSRRRYQPQHF.

The chain couples TRBV28 to TRBJ1-4; D might be TRBD1 (6 bases). Trimming removed 7 bases from V and 4 bases from J, with 13 bases in between. The CDR3 runs 14 residues. Germline lookup yields CDR1 MDHEN and CDR2 SYDVKM. The CDR3 reads CASKVGQFNEKLFF. The CDR3 DNA reads TGTGCCAGCAAAGTCGGACAGTTTAATGAAAAACTGTTTTTT.

This CDR3 is CASSSGLAANTGELFF. As DNA, the CDR3 is TGTGCCAGCAGCTCGGGACTAGCGGCCAACACCGGGGAGCTGTTTTTT. V usage is TRBV5-8 and J usage is TRBJ2-2, with TRBD2 matching over 11 bases. The CDR3 has 16 residues. Germline CDR1 SGHTS, CDR2 YDEGEE. J gave up 2 bases and V 3 bases, and 3 bases lay outside the gene matches.

With respect to this clone: Other DNA sequences in this specimen translate into the identical CDR3. This chain connects TRBV5-1 to TRBJ1-1; no firm D call. The germline CDR1 and CDR2 sequences are SGHRS and YFSETQ. This CDR3 has 13 amino acids. Trimming stripped 1 base from V and 1 base from J, with 5 bases between. Here the CDR3 DNA reads TGCGCCAGCAGCTTGTGGGGGAACACTGAAGCTTTCTTT. Its translation is CASSLWGNTEAFF.

V usage is TRBV7-9 and J usage is TRBJ2-5, with 7 bases that match TRBD1. From germline, CDR1 is SEHNR and CDR2 FQNEAQ (reference sequence). Losses at the gene ends were 4 bases for V and 2 bases for J; bases not matched to a gene: 10. CDR3 length: 16 residues. The CDR3 nucleotides are TGTGCCAGCAGCTCCTCCGGGACAGTTATTCAAGAGACCCAGTACTTC. Its translation: CASSSSGTVIQETQYF. Combining the CDR3 with reference TRBV7-9 and TRBJ2-5 gives the whole variable domain DTGVSQNPRHKITKRGQNVTFRCDPISEHNRLYWYRQTLGQGPEFLTYFQNEAQLEKSRLLSDRFSAERPKGSFSTLEIQRTEQGDSAMYLCASSSSGTVIQETQYFGPGTRLLVL.

This rearrangement joins TRBV30 to TRBJ1-4; 7 nucleotides agree with TRBD1. The germline gives CDR1 GTSNPN, CDR2 SVGIG (reference sequence). The CDR3 sequence is 14 residues long. Trimming cost V 0 bases and J 7 bases; bases outside gene matches: 5. This CDR3 is CAWSVTTGSEKLFF. For the CDR3, the DNA is TGTGCCTGGAGTGTAACGACAGGGAGTGAAAAACTGTTTTTT.

J is TRBJ2-7 and V is TRBV5-1, with TRBD1 as a possible D gene (6 bases). CDR3 length: 14 amino acids. CDR1 is SGHRS and CDR2 is YFSETQ in the germline V gene. V was pared by 1 base and J by 5 bases, with 13 bases between. CDR3 coding DNA: TGCGCCAGCAGCTTGACCAGGGGAGTCCACGAGCAGTACTTC. Translation gives CASSLTRGVHEQYF.

V is TRBV11-2 and J is TRBJ2-5, with D possibly TRBD1 on 5 matching bases. Germline V gives CDR1 SGHAT, CDR2 FQNNGV. This CDR3 is 13 amino acids long. Trimming removed 5 bases at V and 3 bases at J, with 10 bases between. CDR3 loop: CASSHGQEETQYF. The CDR3 DNA reads as TGTGCCAGCAGCCATGGACAAGAAGAGACCCAGTACTTC.

As regards this clone: Other DNA sequences of this sample code for an identical CDR3. The rearrangement uses TRBV11-2 and TRBJ2-7; 12 positions agree with TRBD2. The CDR3 loop spans 15 amino acids. Germline V CDR1 and CDR2: SGHAT, FQNNGV. Losses at the gene ends were 6 bases for V and 4 bases for J; bases not matched to a gene: 7. The CDR3 here is CASSSRLAGAYEQYF. In DNA, the CDR3 is TGTGCCAGCAGTTCCCGACTAGCGGGAGCGTACGAGCAGTACTTC.

The chain links TRBV6-4 to TRBJ2-7; TRBD2 matches at 7 bases. Germline V CDR1 and CDR2: MRHNA, SNTAGT. The ends lost 3 bases at V and 2 bases at J; junction bases unmatched: 7. The CDR3 runs 15 residues. CDR3 in DNA: TGTGCCAGCAGTGAGGGGGGAGGGAAGACCTACGAGCAGTACTTC. It codes for CASSEGGGKTYEQYF.

This sequence joins TRBV28 and TRBJ1-1; maybe TRBD1 (5 bases). Germline CDR1 reads MDHEN; CDR2 reads SYDVKM. CDR3 length: 11 amino acids. Trimming took 10 bases from V and 8 from J, leaving 14 bases between them. The CDR3 here is CAITTGAEAFF. CDR3 nucleotide sequence: TGTGCCATCACAACCGGGGCGGAAGCTTTCTTT.

On this clone: Other DNA sequences from this sample encode an identical CDR3 as well. J is TRBJ1-1 and V is TRBV11-2; D ambiguous. Trimming stripped 1 base from V and 0 bases from J, with 6 bases between. The germline CDR1 and CDR2 sequences are SGHAT and FQNNGV. This CDR3 comprises 14 residues. CDR3 residues: CASSLGGLNTEAFF. The DNA of the CDR3 is TGTGCCAGCAGCTTAGGAGGGCTGAACACTGAAGCTTTCTTT.

The chain carries TRBV27 and TRBJ2-5; D is uncertain. V was trimmed by 2 bases and J by 1 base, leaving 14 bases between them. The CDR3 contains 16 residues. In germline, CDR1 is MNHEY, CDR2 SMNVEV (reference sequence). CDR3 DNA: TGTGCCAGCAGTTTACCCACCCGCCATCTCCAAGAGACCCAGTACTTC. Translation gives CASSLPTRHLQETQYF.

A remark on this clone: Other DNA sequences in this sample translate to the same CDR3. The V gene is TRBV19, the J gene TRBJ2-7, with TRBD1 as a possible D gene (5 bases). The CDR3 length is 14 residues. Germline CDR1 is LNHDA and CDR2 is SQIVND (reference sequence). The ends were cut back, 4 bases at V and 0 bases at J, with 10 bases in the middle. Here the CDR3 DNA reads TGTGCCAGTAGTACCACAGGCAGCTCCTACGAGCAGTACTTC. Translated, it gives CASSTTGSSYEQYF.

The V gene is TRBV4-1, the J gene TRBJ1-1; D is ambiguous. The germline V gene encodes CDR1 MGHRA and CDR2 YSYEKL. The CDR3 runs to 16 residues. V lost 3 bases and J 4 bases, leaving 18 bases between the germline ends. As DNA, the CDR3 is TGCGCCAGCAGCCATACCCAGCCTAGAGAGTCCACTGAAGCTTTCTTT. This translates into CASSHTQPRESTEAFF.

The chain combines TRBV15 with TRBJ1-3; D gene uncertain. This CDR3 contains 14 residues. Trimming stripped 1 base from V and 0 bases from J, with 4 bases between. The V gene's germline CDR1 is LNHNV and CDR2 YYDKDF (reference sequence). CDR3 sequence: CATSRGLSGNTIYF. The CDR3 nucleotides are TGTGCCACCAGCAGAGGTCTCTCTGGAAACACCATATATTTT.

The chain is built from TRBV11-2 and TRBJ2-2; 9 nucleotides align to TRBD2. V lost 5 bases, J lost 6 bases, and 7 bases stayed unmatched. CDR3 length: 15 residues. Germline loops: CDR1 SGHAT, CDR2 FQNNGV. The CDR3 DNA is TGTGCCAGCAGCCACCTAGCGGGATGGCCCGGGGAGCTGTTTTTT. Amino acid sequence: CASSHLAGWPGELFF.

CDR3 in amino acids: CASSVVGVSDQPQHF. CDR3 in DNA: TGTGCCAGTAGCGTTGTCGGGGTGTCGGATCAGCCCCAGCATTTT. The rearrangement uses TRBV19 and TRBJ1-5; no firm D call. The CDR3 has 15 residues. Trimming shortened V by 6 bases and J by 5 bases, and 17 bases separated the two germline ends. The germline V gene has CDR1 LNHDA and CDR2 SQIVND (reference sequence).

V usage is TRBV15 and J usage is TRBJ1-6; D uncertain. Germline CDR1 is LNHNV and CDR2 is YYDKDF (reference sequence). CDR3 length: 18 residues. V was clipped by 1 base and J by 0 bases, with 13 bases between them. CDR3 sequence: CATSRVEAPSSYNSPLHF. CDR3 nucleotides: TGTGCCACCAGCAGAGTGGAGGCGCCGAGCTCCTATAATTCACCCCTCCACTTT.

This rearrangement joins TRBV28 to TRBJ2-3; either TRBD1 or TRBD2 may supply D (6 bases each). There are 15 residues in the CDR3. The V and J ends lost 1 base and 6 bases respectively, with 14 bases between them. Germline V gene sequence: CDR1 MDHEN, CDR2 SYDVKM. CDR3 sequence (DNA): TGTGCCAGCAGTTTATTCCGGGGGCGCGGGGATACGCAGTATTTT. Translated, it gives CASSLFRGRGDTQYF.

The V gene is TRBV15, the J gene TRBJ2-1; tentative D call: TRBD2 (5 bases). The CDR3 is 15 residues long. Germline V gene data show CDR1 as LNHNV and CDR2 as YYDKDF (reference sequence). Trimming removed 1 base from V and 3 bases from J, with 10 bases in between. CDR3 amino acids: CATSRGTRDYNEQFF. The CDR3 DNA sequence: TGTGCCACCAGCAGAGGCACCCGGGACTACAATGAGCAGTTCTTC.